This is a list of T cell receptor beta chains from one sample in a study of T cell repertoires in cytomegalovirus infection. TCRdb re-analysed the reads in MiXCR, keeping a single row per CDR3 protein. The sample includes under 200,000 distinct CDR3 sequences, less than 25% of them seen just once. These receptors are not linked to any known antigen. The source was CD8+ T cells from cultured PBMCs, collected from culture after CMV antigen stimulation. Every receptor here comes from a human donor in good health (CMV status not recorded). Some clones in this sample may be carry-over from other donors' samples. The CDR3 runs from the conserved cysteine through the conserved F or W. The D gene is left open where the match is weak. Where a row states a size, it is once, few, many or the class of an expanded clone; other rows omit it.

J: TRBJ2-7; size: few; V: TRBV30; D: -; CDR3: CAWSVQGRSYEQYF; DNA: TGTGCCTGGAGTGTACAAGGCAGATCCTACGAGCAGTACTTC
J: TRBJ1-1; size: few; V: TRBV12-3/TRBV12-4; D: -; CDR3: CASSLDSVEAFF; DNA: TGTGCCAGCAGTTTGGACTCAGTTGAAGCTTTCTTT
J: TRBJ1-1; size: many; V: TRBV11-2; D: -; CDR3: CASSFANTEAFF; DNA: TGTGCCAGCAGCTTCGCTAACACTGAAGCTTTCTTT
J: TRBJ1-1; size: -; V: TRBV7-9; D: -; CDR3: CASSPPGIWTEAFF; DNA: TGTGCCAGCAGTCCCCCGGGGATATGGACTGAAGCTTTCTTT
J: TRBJ2-7; size: -; V: TRBV19; D: TRBD2; CDR3: CASSTGLAGRSYEQYF; DNA: TGTGCCAGTAGTACCGGACTAGCGGGGAGATCCTACGAGCAGTACTTC
J: TRBJ1-4; size: few; V: TRBV2; D: TRBD1; CDR3: CASSGGPGTGVSGEKLFF; DNA: TGTGCCAGCAGTGGGGGTCCCGGGACAGGGGTTTCCGGCGAAAAACTGTTTTTT
J: TRBJ1-2; size: -; V: TRBV10-3; D: -; CDR3: CAISPKGPVSYGYTF; DNA: TGTGCCATCTCCCCTAAGGGGCCCGTTTCCTATGGCTACACCTTC
J: TRBJ1-5; size: -; V: TRBV7-8; D: TRBD1; CDR3: CASSRDRVGNQPQHF; DNA: TGTGCCAGCAGCCGCGACAGGGTCGGCAATCAGCCCCAGCATTTT
J: TRBJ1-2; size: -; V: TRBV12-5; D: -; CDR3: CASGPELDSPNYGYTF; DNA: TGTGCTAGTGGACCCGAACTGGACAGCCCTAACTATGGCTACACCTTC
J: TRBJ1-2; size: -; V: TRBV7-2; D: -; CDR3: CASSFITQRARYGYTF; DNA: TGTGCCAGCAGCTTCATAACACAGAGGGCTCGATATGGCTACACCTTC
J: TRBJ2-7; size: -; V: TRBV7-9; D: -; CDR3: CASSPPEGLRHEQYF; DNA: TGTGCCAGCAGTCCTCCGGAGGGACTCCGGCACGAGCAGTACTTC
J: TRBJ1-2; size: few; V: TRBV12-3/TRBV12-4; D: TRBD1; CDR3: CASSLQTGGSYGYTF; DNA: TGTGCCAGCAGTTTACAGACAGGGGGTAGCTATGGCTACACCTTC
J: TRBJ2-3; size: -; V: TRBV6-1; D: TRBD1; CDR3: CASRETGADTQYF; DNA: TGTGCCAGCAGAGAAACAGGGGCAGATACGCAGTATTTT
J: TRBJ2-3; size: few; V: TRBV28; D: TRBD1; CDR3: CASSQGTANTDTQYF; DNA: TGTGCCAGCAGCCAAGGGACAGCGAACACAGATACGCAGTATTTT
J: TRBJ1-6; size: -; V: TRBV7-2; D: -; CDR3: CASSPVPEGVRSPLHF; DNA: TGTGCCAGCAGCCCAGTTCCGGAAGGGGTACGATCACCCCTCCACTTT
J: TRBJ2-7; size: -; V: TRBV6-2/TRBV6-3; D: -; CDR3: CASSIPNAYEQYF; DNA: TGTGCCAGCAGTATACCGAATGCCTACGAGCAGTACTTC
J: TRBJ2-7; size: -; V: TRBV6-2/TRBV6-3; D: -; CDR3: CASSPARGHEQYF; DNA: TGTGCCAGCAGTCCCGCGAGGGGACACGAGCAGTACTTC
J: TRBJ2-3; size: many; V: TRBV20-1; D: TRBD2; CDR3: CSARDIVAGRTDTQYF; DNA: TGCAGTGCTAGAGATATAGTAGCGGGGCGCACAGATACGCAGTATTTT
J: TRBJ2-3; size: few; V: TRBV7-8; D: TRBD1; CDR3: CASSLASQGADTQYF; DNA: TGTGCCAGCAGCTTAGCGAGCCAGGGGGCAGATACGCAGTATTTT
J: TRBJ2-2; size: -; V: TRBV19; D: -; CDR3: CASSSWTERNTGELFF; DNA: TGTGCCAGTAGCTCTTGGACGGAAAGAAACACCGGGGAGCTGTTTTTT
J: TRBJ2-7; size: -; V: TRBV27; D: TRBD1; CDR3: CASSSRTGGNEQYF; DNA: TGTGCCAGCAGTTCAAGGACAGGGGGGAACGAGCAGTACTTC
J: TRBJ2-3; size: -; V: TRBV7-2; D: -; CDR3: CASSGTFSSTDTQYF; DNA: TGTGCCAGTAGTGGGACTTTTTCTAGCACAGATACGCAGTATTTT